The rows below give T cell receptor beta chains drawn from one sample of a study of cytomegalovirus exposure and HLA in healthy donors. Only in-frame clones appear in the TCRdb table, and some are missing; sequencing was by immunoSEQ multiplex PCR. This table has 150,000 to 200,000 clones, around 80% appearing once. Source material: PBMCs. These receptors were obtained from a male donor in good health and CMV-seropositive. Both conserved end residues are part of each CDR3. The order of the fields is CDR3 protein, CDR3 DNA, V gene, clone size, CDR3 length, J gene, D gene. D genes are given only for firm matches. Clone size appears in some rows only: once, few, many, or a class for an expanded clone.

CDR3 protein: CASSLQGLETQYF; CDR3 DNA: TGTGCCAGCAGCTTGCAGGGGCTGGAGACCCAGTACTTC; V gene: TRBV5-4; clone size: NA; CDR3 length: 13; J gene: TRBJ2-5; D gene: NA
CDR3 protein: CASSLGLAGGFGNEQYF; CDR3 DNA: TGCGCCAGCAGCTTGGGACTAGCGGGAGGATTTGGCAACGAGCAGTACTTC; V gene: TRBV5-1; clone size: NA; CDR3 length: 17; J gene: TRBJ2-7; D gene: TRBD2
CDR3 protein: CASRKGTSGAYEQYF; CDR3 DNA: TGTGCCAGCAGAAAAGGGACTAGCGGAGCCTACGAGCAGTACTTC; V gene: TRBV6-1; clone size: few; CDR3 length: 15; J gene: TRBJ2-7; D gene: TRBD2
CDR3 protein: CASSPPAGDTQYF; CDR3 DNA: TGTGCCAGCTCACCACCGGCTGGAGATACGCAGTATTTT; V gene: TRBV18; clone size: NA; CDR3 length: 13; J gene: TRBJ2-3; D gene: NA
CDR3 protein: CASSYGGSYEQYF; CDR3 DNA: TGTGCCAGCAGTTACGGCGGATCCTACGAGCAGTACTTC; V gene: TRBV6-5; clone size: NA; CDR3 length: 13; J gene: TRBJ2-7; D gene: NA
CDR3 protein: CASSLAGPVRNEQFF; CDR3 DNA: TGTGCCAGCAGCTTAGCGGGGCCGGTTCGCAATGAGCAGTTCTTC; V gene: TRBV7-8; clone size: NA; CDR3 length: 15; J gene: TRBJ2-1; D gene: NA
CDR3 protein: CASSKRGLVGLEQFF; CDR3 DNA: TGTGCCAGCAGCAAAAGGGGACTAGTCGGTCTAGAGCAGTTCTTC; V gene: TRBV14; clone size: NA; CDR3 length: 15; J gene: TRBJ2-1; D gene: TRBD2
CDR3 protein: CASAIVGDEQFF; CDR3 DNA: TGTGCCAGCGCCATCGTCGGGGATGAGCAGTTCTTC; V gene: TRBV7-8; clone size: NA; CDR3 length: 12; J gene: TRBJ2-1; D gene: NA
CDR3 protein: CACGAGELFF; CDR3 DNA: TGTGCCTGCGGGGCCGGGGAGCTGTTTTTT; V gene: TRBV30; clone size: once; CDR3 length: 10; J gene: TRBJ2-2; D gene: NA
CDR3 protein: CASSRVSGGSNQPQHF; CDR3 DNA: TGTGCCAGCAGCCGTGTGTCGGGGGGGAGCAATCAGCCCCAGCATTTT; V gene: TRBV7-2; clone size: NA; CDR3 length: 16; J gene: TRBJ1-5; D gene: NA
CDR3 protein: CASSFLYRGTNEKLFF; CDR3 DNA: TGTGCCAGCAGTTTTCTCTACCGGGGGACTAATGAAAAACTGTTTTTT; V gene: TRBV28; clone size: NA; CDR3 length: 16; J gene: TRBJ1-4; D gene: NA
CDR3 protein: CASSPTGDRGSPLHF; CDR3 DNA: TGTGCCAGCAGCCCCACGGGGGACAGGGGTTCACCCCTCCACTTT; V gene: TRBV6-5; clone size: NA; CDR3 length: 15; J gene: TRBJ1-6; D gene: TRBD1
CDR3 protein: CASSLASGTGAYGYTF; CDR3 DNA: TGTGCCAGCAGCTTGGCCTCCGGGACAGGGGCCTATGGCTACACCTTC; V gene: TRBV5-8; clone size: once; CDR3 length: 16; J gene: TRBJ1-2; D gene: TRBD1
CDR3 protein: CASRPRTSGSTNTGELFF; CDR3 DNA: TGTGCCAGCAGACCTCGGACTAGCGGGAGCACGAACACCGGGGAGCTGTTTTTT; V gene: TRBV7-9; clone size: NA; CDR3 length: 18; J gene: TRBJ2-2; D gene: TRBD2
CDR3 protein: CASSSPDRGPDTQYF; CDR3 DNA: TGTGCCAGCAGTTCCCCGGACAGGGGCCCAGATACGCAGTATTTT; V gene: TRBV6-5; clone size: NA; CDR3 length: 15; J gene: TRBJ2-3; D gene: TRBD1
CDR3 protein: CASRRTGSGDTQYF; CDR3 DNA: TGTGCCAGCAGGCGGACAGGTTCGGGAGATACGCAGTATTTT; V gene: TRBV11-2; clone size: NA; CDR3 length: 14; J gene: TRBJ2-3; D gene: TRBD1
CDR3 protein: CSAVTSGMVDTQYF; CDR3 DNA: TGCAGCGCTGTGACTAGCGGGATGGTAGATACGCAGTATTTT; V gene: TRBV29-1; clone size: NA; CDR3 length: 14; J gene: TRBJ2-3; D gene: TRBD2
CDR3 protein: CASSELTLGGLAGGFTDTQYF; CDR3 DNA: TGTGCCAGCAGTGAACTGACTCTCGGAGGCCTAGCGGGAGGTTTCACAGATACGCAGTATTTT; V gene: TRBV6-1; clone size: few; CDR3 length: 21; J gene: TRBJ2-3; D gene: TRBD2
CDR3 protein: CASSLFQGSYGYTF; CDR3 DNA: TGTGCCAGCAGTTTATTCCAGGGTAGCTATGGCTACACCTTC; V gene: TRBV27; clone size: NA; CDR3 length: 14; J gene: TRBJ1-2; D gene: NA
CDR3 protein: CASSFDDIKEQFF; CDR3 DNA: TGTGCCAGCAGCTTCGACGACATTAAGGAGCAGTTCTTC; V gene: TRBV11-3; clone size: NA; CDR3 length: 13; J gene: TRBJ2-1; D gene: NA
CDR3 protein: CASKPTGTYEQYF; CDR3 DNA: TGTGCCAGCAAACCGACAGGGACCTACGAGCAGTACTTC; V gene: TRBV5-5; clone size: NA; CDR3 length: 13; J gene: TRBJ2-7; D gene: TRBD1
CDR3 protein: CSVGPGLYEQYF; CDR3 DNA: TGCAGCGTTGGCCCCGGACTCTACGAGCAGTACTTC; V gene: TRBV29-1; clone size: NA; CDR3 length: 12; J gene: TRBJ2-7; D gene: NA